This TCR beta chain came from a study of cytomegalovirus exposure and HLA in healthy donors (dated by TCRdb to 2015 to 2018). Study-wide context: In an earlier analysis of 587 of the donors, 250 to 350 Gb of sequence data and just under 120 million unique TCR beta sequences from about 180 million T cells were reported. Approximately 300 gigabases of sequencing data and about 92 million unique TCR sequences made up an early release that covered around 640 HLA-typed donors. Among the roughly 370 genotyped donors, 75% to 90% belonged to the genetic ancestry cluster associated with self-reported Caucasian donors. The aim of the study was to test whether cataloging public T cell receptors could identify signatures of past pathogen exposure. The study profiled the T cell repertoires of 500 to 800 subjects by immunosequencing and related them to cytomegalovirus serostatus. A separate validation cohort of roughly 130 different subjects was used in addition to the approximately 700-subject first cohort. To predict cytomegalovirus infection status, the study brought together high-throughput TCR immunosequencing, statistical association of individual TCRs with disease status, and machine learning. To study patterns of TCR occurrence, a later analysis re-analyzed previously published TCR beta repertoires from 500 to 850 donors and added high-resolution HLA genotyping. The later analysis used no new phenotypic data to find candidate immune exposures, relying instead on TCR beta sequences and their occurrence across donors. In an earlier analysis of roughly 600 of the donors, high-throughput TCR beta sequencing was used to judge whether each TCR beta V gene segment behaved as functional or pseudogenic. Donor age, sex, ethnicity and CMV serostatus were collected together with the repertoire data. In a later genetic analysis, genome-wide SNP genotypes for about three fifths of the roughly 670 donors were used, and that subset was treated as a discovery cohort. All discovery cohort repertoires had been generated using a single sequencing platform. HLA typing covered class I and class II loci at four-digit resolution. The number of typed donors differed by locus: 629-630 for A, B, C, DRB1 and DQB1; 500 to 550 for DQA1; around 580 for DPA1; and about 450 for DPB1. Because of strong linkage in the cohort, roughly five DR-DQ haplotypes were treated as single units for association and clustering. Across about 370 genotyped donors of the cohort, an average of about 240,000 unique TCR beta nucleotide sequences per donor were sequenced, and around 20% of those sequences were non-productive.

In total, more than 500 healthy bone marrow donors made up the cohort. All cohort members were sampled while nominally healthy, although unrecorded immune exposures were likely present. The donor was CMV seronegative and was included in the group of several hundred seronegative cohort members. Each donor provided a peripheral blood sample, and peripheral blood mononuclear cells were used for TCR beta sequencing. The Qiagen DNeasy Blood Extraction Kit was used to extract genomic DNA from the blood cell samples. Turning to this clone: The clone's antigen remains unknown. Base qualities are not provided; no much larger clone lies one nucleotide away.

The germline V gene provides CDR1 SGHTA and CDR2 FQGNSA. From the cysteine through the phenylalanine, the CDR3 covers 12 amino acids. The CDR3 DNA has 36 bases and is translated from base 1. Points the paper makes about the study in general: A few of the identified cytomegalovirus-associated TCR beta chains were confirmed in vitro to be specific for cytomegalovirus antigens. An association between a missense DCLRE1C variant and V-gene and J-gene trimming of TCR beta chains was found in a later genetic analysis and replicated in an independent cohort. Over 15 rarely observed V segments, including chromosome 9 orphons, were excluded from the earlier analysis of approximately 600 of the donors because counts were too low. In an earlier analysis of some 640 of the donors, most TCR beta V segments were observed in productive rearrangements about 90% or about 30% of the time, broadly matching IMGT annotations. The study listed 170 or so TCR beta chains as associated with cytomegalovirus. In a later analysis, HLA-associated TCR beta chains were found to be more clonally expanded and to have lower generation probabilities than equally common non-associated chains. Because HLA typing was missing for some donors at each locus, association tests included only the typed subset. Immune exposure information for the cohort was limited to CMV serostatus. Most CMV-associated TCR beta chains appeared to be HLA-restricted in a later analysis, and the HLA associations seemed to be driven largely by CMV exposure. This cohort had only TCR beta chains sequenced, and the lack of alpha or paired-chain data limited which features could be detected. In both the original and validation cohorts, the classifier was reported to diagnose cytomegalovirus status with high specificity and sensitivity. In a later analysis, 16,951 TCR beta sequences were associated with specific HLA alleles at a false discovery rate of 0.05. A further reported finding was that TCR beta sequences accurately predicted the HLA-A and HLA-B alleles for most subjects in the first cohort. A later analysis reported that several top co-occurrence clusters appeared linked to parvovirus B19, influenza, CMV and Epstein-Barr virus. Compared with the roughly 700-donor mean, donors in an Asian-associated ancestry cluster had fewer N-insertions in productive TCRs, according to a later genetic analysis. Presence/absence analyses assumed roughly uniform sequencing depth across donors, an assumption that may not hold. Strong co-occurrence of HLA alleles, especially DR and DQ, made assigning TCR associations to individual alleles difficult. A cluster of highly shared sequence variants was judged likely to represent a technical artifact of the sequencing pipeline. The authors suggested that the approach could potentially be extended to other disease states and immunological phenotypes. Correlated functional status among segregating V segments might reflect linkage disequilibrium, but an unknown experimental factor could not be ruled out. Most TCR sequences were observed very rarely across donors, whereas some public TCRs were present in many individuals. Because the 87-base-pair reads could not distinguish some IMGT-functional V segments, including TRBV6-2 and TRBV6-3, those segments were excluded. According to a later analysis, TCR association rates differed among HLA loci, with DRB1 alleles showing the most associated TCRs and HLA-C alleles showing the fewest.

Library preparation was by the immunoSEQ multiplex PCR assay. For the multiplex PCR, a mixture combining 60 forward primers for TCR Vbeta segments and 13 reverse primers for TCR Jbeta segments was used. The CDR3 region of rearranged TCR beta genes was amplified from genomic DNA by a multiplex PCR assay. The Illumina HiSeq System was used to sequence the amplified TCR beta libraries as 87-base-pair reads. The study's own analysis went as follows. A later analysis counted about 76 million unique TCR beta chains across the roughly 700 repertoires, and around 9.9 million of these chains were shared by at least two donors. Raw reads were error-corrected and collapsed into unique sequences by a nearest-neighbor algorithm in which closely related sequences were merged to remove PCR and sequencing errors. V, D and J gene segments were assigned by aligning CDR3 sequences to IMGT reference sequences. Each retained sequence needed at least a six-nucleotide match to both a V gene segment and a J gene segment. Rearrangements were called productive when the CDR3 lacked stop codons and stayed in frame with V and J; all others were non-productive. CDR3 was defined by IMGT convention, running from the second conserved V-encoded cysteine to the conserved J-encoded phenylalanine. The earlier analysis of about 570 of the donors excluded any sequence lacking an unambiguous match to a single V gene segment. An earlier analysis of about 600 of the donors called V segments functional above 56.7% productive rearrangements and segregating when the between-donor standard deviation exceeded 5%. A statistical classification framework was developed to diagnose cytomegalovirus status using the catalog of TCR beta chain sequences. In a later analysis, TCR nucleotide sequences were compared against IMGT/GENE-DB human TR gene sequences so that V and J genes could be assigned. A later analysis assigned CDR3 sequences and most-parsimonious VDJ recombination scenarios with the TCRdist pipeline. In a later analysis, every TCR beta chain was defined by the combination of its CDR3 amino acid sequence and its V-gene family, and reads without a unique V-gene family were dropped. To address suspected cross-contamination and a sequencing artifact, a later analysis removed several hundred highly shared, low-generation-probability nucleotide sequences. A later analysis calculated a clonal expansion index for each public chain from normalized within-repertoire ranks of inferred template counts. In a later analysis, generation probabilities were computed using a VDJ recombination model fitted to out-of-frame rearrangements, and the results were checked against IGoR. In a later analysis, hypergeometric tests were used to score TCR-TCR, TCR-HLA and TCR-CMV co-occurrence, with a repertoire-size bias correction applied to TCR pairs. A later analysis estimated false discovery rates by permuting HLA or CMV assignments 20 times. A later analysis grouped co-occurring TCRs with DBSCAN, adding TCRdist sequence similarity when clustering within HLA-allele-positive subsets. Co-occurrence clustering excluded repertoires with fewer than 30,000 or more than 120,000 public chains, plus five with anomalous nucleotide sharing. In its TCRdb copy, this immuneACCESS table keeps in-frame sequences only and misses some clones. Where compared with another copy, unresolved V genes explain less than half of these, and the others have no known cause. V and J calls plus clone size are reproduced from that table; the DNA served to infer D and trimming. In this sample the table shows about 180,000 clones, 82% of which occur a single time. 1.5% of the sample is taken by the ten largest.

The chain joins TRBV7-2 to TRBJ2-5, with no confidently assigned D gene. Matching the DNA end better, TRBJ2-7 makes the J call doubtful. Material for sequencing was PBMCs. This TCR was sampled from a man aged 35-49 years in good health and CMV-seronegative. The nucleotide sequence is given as TGTGCCAGCAGCTTATCCCTCTACGAGCAGTACTTC. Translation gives CASSLSLYEQYF.